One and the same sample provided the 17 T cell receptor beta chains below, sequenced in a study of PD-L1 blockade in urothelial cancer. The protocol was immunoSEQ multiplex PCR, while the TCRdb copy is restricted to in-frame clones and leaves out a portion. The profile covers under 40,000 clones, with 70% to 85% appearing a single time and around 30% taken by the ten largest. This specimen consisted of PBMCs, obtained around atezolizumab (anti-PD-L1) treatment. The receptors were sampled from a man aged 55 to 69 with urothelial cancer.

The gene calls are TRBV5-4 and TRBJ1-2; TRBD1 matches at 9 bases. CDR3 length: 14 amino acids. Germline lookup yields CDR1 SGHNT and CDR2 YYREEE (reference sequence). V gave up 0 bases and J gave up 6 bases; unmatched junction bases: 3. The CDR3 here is CASSLDRGHDGYTF. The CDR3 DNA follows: TGTGCCAGCAGCTTGGACAGGGGGCACGATGGCTACACCTTC. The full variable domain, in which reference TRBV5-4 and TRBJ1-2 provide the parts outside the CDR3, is ETGVTQSPTHLIKTRGQQVTLRCSSQSGHNTVSWYQQALGQGPQFIFQYYREEENGRGNFPPRFSGLQFPNYSSELNVNALELDDSALYLCASSLDRGHDGYTFGSGTRLTVV.

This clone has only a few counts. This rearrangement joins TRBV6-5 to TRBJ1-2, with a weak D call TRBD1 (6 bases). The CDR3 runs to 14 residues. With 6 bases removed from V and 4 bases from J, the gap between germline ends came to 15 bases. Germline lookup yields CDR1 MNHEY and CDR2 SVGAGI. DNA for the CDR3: TGTGCCAGCAGCCCAGGGGACGGCACCTATGGCTACACCTTC. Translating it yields CASSPGDGTYGYTF.

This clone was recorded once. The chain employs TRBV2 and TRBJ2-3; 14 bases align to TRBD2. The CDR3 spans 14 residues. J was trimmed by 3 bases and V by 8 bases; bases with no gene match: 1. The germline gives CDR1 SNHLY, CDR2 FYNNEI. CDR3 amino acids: CASGTSGRTDTQYF. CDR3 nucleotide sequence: TGTGCCAGCGGGACTAGCGGGAGAACAGATACGCAGTATTTT.

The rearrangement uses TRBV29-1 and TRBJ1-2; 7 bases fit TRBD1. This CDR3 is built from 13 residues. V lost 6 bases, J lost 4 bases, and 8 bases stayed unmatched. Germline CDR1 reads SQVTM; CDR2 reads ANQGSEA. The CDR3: CSVAQGVGYGYTF. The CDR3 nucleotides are TGCAGCGTCGCCCAGGGGGTGGGCTATGGCTACACCTTC.

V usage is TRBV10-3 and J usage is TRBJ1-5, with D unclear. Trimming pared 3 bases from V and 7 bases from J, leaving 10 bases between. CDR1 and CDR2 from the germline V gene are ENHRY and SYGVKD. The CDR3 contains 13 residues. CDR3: CAISDLEAQPQHF. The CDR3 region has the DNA TGTGCCATCAGTGACCTCGAAGCCCAGCCCCAGCATTTT.

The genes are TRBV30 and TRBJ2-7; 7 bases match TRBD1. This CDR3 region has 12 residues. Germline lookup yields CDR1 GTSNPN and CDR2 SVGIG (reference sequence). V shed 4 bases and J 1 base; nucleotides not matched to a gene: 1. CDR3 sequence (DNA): TGTGCCTGGACAGGGGGTTCCTACGAGCAGTACTTC. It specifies CAWTGGSYEQYF.

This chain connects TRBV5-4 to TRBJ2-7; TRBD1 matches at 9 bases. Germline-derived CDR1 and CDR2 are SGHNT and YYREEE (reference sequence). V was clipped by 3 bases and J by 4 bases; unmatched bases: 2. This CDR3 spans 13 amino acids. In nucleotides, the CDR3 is TGTGCCAGCAGCTCGGACAGGGGTTACGAGCAGTACTTC. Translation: CASSSDRGYEQYF.

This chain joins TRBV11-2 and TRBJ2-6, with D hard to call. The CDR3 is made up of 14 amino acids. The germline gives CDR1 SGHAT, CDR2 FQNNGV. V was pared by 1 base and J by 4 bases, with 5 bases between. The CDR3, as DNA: TGTGCCAGCAGCTTAGGGGCAGGGGCCAACGTCCTGACTTTC. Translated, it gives CASSLGAGANVLTF.

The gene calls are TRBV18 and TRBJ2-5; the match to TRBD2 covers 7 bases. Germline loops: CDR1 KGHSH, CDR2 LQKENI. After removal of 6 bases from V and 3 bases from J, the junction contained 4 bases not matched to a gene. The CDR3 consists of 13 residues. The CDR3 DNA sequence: TGTGCCAGCTCCCTCGGACTAGAAGAGACCCAGTACTTC. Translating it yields CASSLGLEETQYF.

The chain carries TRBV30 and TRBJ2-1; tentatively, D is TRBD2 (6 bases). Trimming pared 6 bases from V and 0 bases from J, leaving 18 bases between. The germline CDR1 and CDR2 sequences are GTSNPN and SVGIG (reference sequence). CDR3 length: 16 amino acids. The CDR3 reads CACGASSVPSYNEQFF. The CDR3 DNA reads TGTGCCTGTGGTGCGTCTAGCGTTCCCTCCTACAATGAGCAGTTCTTC.

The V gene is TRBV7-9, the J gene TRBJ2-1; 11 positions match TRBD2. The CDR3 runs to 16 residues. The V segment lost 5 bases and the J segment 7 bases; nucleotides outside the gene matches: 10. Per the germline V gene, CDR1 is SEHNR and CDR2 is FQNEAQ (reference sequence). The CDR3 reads CASSDQTSGRGNEQFF. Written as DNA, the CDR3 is TGTGCCAGCAGCGACCAAACTAGCGGGAGAGGTAATGAGCAGTTCTTC.

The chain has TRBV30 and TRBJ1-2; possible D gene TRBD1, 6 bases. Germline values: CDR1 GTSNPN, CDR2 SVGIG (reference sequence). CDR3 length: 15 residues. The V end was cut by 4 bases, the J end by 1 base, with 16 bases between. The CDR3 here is CAWTSSGAFNYGYTF. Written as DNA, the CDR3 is TGTGCCTGGACCTCATCAGGGGCGTTTAACTATGGCTACACCTTC.

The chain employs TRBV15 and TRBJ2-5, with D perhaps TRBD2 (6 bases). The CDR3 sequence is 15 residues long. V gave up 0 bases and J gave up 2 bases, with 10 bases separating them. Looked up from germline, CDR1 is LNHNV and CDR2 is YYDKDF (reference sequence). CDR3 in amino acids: CATSREGGEQETQYF. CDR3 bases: TGTGCCACCAGCAGAGAGGGCGGGGAACAAGAGACCCAGTACTTC.

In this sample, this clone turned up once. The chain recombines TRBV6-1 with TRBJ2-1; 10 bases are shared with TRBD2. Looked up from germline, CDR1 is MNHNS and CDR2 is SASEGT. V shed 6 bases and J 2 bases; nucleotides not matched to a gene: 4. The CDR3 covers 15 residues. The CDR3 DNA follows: TGTGCCAGCAGGGCTAGCGGGAGTCCCTACAATGAGCAGTTCTTC. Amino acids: CASRASGSPYNEQFF.

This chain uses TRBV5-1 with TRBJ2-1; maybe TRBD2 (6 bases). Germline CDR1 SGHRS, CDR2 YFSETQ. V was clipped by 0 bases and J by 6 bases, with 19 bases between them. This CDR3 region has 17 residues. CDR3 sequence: CASSLGAAFGGPNEQFF. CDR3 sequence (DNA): TGCGCCAGCAGCTTGGGGGCGGCGTTCGGAGGGCCCAATGAGCAGTTCTTC.

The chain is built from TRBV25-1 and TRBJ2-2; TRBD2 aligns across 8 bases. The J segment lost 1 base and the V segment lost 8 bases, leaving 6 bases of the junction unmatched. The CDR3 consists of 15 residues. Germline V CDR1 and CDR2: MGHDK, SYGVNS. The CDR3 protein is CASGRSGGNTGELFF. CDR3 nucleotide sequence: TGTGCCAGCGGACGAAGCGGGGGGAACACCGGGGAGCTGTTTTTT.

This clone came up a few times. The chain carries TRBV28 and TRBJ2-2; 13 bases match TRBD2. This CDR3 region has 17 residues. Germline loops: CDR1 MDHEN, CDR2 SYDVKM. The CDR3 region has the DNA TGTGCAACTAGCGGGAGGGCCGGGTTTGGTTACACCGGGGAGCTGTTTTTT. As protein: CATSGRAGFGYTGELFF. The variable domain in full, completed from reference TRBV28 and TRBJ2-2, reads DVKVTQSSRYLVKRTGEKVFLECVQDMDHENMFWYRQDPGLGLRLIYFSYDVKMKEKGDIPEGYSVSREKKERFSLILESASTNQTSMYLCATSGRAGFGYTGELFFGEGSRLTVL.